The clone carrying this TCR beta chain has just a few counts. What it binds is not known. This sample stems from a study of tumor-infiltrating lymphocytes in primary liver carcinoma. The study, taken as a whole, reports: Relative to blood, tumors carried a significantly larger fraction of the repertoire in their top 250 clones (p = 0.039). Less overlap was seen in tumor-adjacent and tumor-blood pairs than in tumor region pairs.

For blood RNA, unsorted whole blood served as the source, and germline DNA was extracted too. With chronic HBV infection, the patients were also treatment-naive. Synthesis of TCR beta cDNA was carried out from 500 ng total RNA with a constant-region primer. Slightly modified ARM-PCR with three nested multiplex PCR rounds yielded TCR beta libraries. One entry per CDR3 protein, called by TCRdb with MiXCR from the multiplex PCR reads. There are roughly 180,000 distinct CDR3 sequences in the sample; about 60% occur only once, and around three quarters lies in the top ten. The sequence came from a man in his forties or fifties with primary liver carcinoma and hepatitis B virus infection. The sample comprised peripheral blood.

CDR3 loop: CASSFRGQGDHEQFF. The DNA for the CDR3 is TGTGCCAGCAGCTTTAGGGGACAGGGTGACCATGAGCAGTTCTTC. The chain couples TRBV7-8 to TRBJ2-1, with 9 positions matching TRBD1. Germline lookup yields CDR1 SGHVS and CDR2 FQNEAQ. This CDR3 comprises 15 residues. Trimming removed 3 bases from V and 8 bases from J; junction bases left unmatched: 8.